The 21 T cell receptor beta chains reported below all come from one sample, sequenced in a study of early T cells in non-severe SARS-CoV-2 infection. TCRdb fed the 5' RACE reads into MiXCR, producing one record per CDR3 protein. The sample contains about 33,000 distinct CDR3 sequences, under 5.5% of which appear only once. The sequenced sample was whole blood. All receptors come from an adult who was a healthcare worker with PCR-confirmed SARS-CoV-2 infection or an uninfected control (not recorded which).

Many counts were recorded for this clonotype. V usage is TRBV30 and J usage is TRBJ1-2; TRBD1 might be the D (5 bases). The germline gives CDR1 GTSNPN, CDR2 SVGIG (reference sequence). Trimming removed 3 bases at V and 7 bases at J, with 12 bases between. CDR3 length equals 12 residues. CDR3 nucleotide sequence: TGTGCCTGGAGGCCAGGGACGTTTGGCTACACCTTC. It yields the protein CAWRPGTFGYTF. Based on the CDR3 plus reference TRBV30 and TRBJ1-2, the full variable domain is SQTIHQWPATLVQPVGSPLSLECTVEGTSNPNLYWYRQAAGRGLQLLFYSVGIGQISSEVPQNLSASRPQDRQFILSSKKLLLSDSGFYLCAWRPGTFGYTFGSGTRLTVV.

This clonotype was seen repeatedly, ten times or more. The V call is TRBV4-2, the J call TRBJ2-3; 11 nucleotides agree with TRBD2. The CDR3 consists of 18 residues. Germline V CDR1 and CDR2: LGHNA, YNFKEQ. V shed 0 bases, J shed 6 bases, and the junction held 11 bases outside the gene matches. The CDR3: CASSQDLGSGGAVDTQYF. CDR3 nucleotide sequence: TGTGCCAGCAGCCAAGATCTTGGTAGCGGGGGGGCCGTGGATACGCAGTATTTT.

There are many counts of this clonotype. V and J are TRBV11-3 and TRBJ2-1; D is unresolved. This CDR3 is 15 amino acids long. Germline assignment: CDR1 SGHNT and CDR2 YENEEA. V dropped 0 bases and J dropped 5 bases, with 11 bases sitting between them. The CDR3 region has the DNA TGTGCCAGCAGCTTAGAATCAACCCCCGACAATGAGCAGTTCTTC. Translating gives CASSLESTPDNEQFF.

In its sample, this clonotype was seen many times. The rearrangement uses TRBV5-1 and TRBJ2-7, with a tentative D call TRBD1 (7 bases). The germline gives CDR1 SGHRS, CDR2 YFSETQ. The CDR3 sequence is 14 residues long. Deletions cut 2 bases from V and 5 bases from J, with 14 bases between. The CDR3 coding sequence is TGCGCCAGCAGCTTAGGAGGGGGCTCTCACGAGCAGTACTTC. It encodes CASSLGGGSHEQYF.

The sample holds many counts of this clonotype. The rearrangement uses TRBV30 and TRBJ2-3; TRBD1 matches 9 bases. The CDR3 totals 16 residues. J gave up 6 bases and V 2 bases, and 12 bases lay outside the gene matches. Per the germline V gene, CDR1 is GTSNPN and CDR2 is SVGIG (reference sequence). The CDR3 DNA follows: TGTGCCTGGAGTACAACAGGGGGCTCCCCGGTGGATACGCAGTATTTT. Encoded protein: CAWSTTGGSPVDTQYF.

This clonotype has ten or more counts. The rearrangement links TRBV9 to TRBJ2-3; D call uncertain. Germline lookup yields CDR1 SGDLS and CDR2 YYNGEE. The CDR3 has 15 residues. The germline V and J ends were trimmed by 0 bases and 0 bases, with 8 bases remaining between them. The CDR3 DNA is TGTGCCAGCAGCGTAGGAAGGGCTAGCACAGATACGCAGTATTTT. It codes for CASSVGRASTDTQYF.

A few counts support this clonotype. This rearrangement joins TRBV7-2 to TRBJ2-3; 11 positions match TRBD2. The CDR3 loop spans 14 amino acids. In germline, CDR1 is SGHTA, CDR2 FQGNSA. The V segment lost 1 base and the J segment 7 bases; nucleotides outside the gene matches: 1. CDR3: CASSLGLAGYTQYF. In DNA form, the CDR3 reads TGTGCCAGCAGCTTAGGACTAGCGGGATATACGCAGTATTTT.

This clonotype has only a few counts. V gene TRBV19 combines with J gene TRBJ2-6; 9 bases map to TRBD1. Germline lookup yields CDR1 LNHDA and CDR2 SQIVND (reference sequence). The CDR3 covers 19 residues. J lost 0 bases, V lost 6 bases, and 12 bases had no gene match. The CDR3 loop reads CASSLPPGQGHSGANVLTF. The CDR3 DNA reads as TGTGCCAGTAGCCTGCCGCCGGGACAGGGTCACTCTGGGGCCAACGTCCTGACTTTC.

This clonotype was detected many times. This chain links TRBV5-1 with TRBJ2-7; unclear D gene. CDR1 and CDR2 from the germline V gene are SGHRS and YFSETQ. V lost 2 bases and J lost 4, with 19 bases in between. The CDR3 covers 16 residues. CDR3 nucleotide sequence: TGCGCCAGCAGCTTTACCCGACAAGGAGATACATACGAGCAGTACTTC. Residues: CASSFTRQGDTYEQYF.

This clonotype was found a few times. V usage is TRBV7-9 and J usage is TRBJ2-7; D is tentatively TRBD1 or TRBD2 (6 bases each). Trimming removed 0 bases at V and 2 bases at J, with 11 bases between. This CDR3 spans 15 amino acids. CDR1 is SEHNR, CDR2 FQNEAQ, per germline (reference sequence). The CDR3 DNA is TGTGCCAGCAGCTTAGCTGGGGGCGGGGCCTACGAGCAGTACTTC. Protein: CASSLAGGGAYEQYF.

In this sample, this clonotype turned up many times. The V gene is TRBV28, the J gene TRBJ2-7; D may be TRBD2 (5 bases). The germline V gene has CDR1 MDHEN and CDR2 SYDVKM. Trimming cost V 3 bases and J 4 bases, with 13 bases left between them. This CDR3 has 14 amino acids. The CDR3 DNA is TGTGCCAGCAGTTTGCCGGGGTTTAAGTACGAGCAGTACTTC. It encodes CASSLPGFKYEQYF.

This chain joins TRBV28 and TRBJ2-7; D unclear. The CDR3 loop spans 13 amino acids. Between the trimmed V and J ends, which lost 5 bases and 3 bases, there was a span of 11 bases. Germline lookup yields CDR1 MDHEN and CDR2 SYDVKM. The CDR3 DNA follows: TGTGCCAGCAGTCTCCCGACATTCTACGAGCAGTACTTC. It encodes CASSLPTFYEQYF.

On this clonotype itself: Just one base apart from a much larger clone, this may be a read error. The chain has TRBV28 and TRBJ2-3; 10 positions match TRBD2. J gave up 9 bases and V 10 bases, and 10 bases lay outside the gene matches. This CDR3 is 13 amino acids long. The germline CDR1 and CDR2 sequences are MDHEN and SYDVKM. Here the CDR3 DNA reads TGTGCCATCTTAGCGGGGGGAGTAGAAACGCAGTATTTT. Its translation is CAILAGGVETQYF. Complete variable domain (other parts from reference TRBV28 and TRBJ2-3): DVKVTQSSRYLVKRTGEKVFLECVQDMDHENMFWYRQDPGLGLRLIYFSYDVKMKEKGDIPEGYSVSREKKERFSLILESASTNQTSMYLCAILAGGVETQYFGPGTRLTVL.

The rearrangement joins TRBV7-3 to TRBJ1-1; D gene ambiguous. The germline V gene has CDR1 SGHTA and CDR2 FQGTGA. The V and J ends lost 4 bases and 1 base respectively, with 10 bases between them. This CDR3 has 14 residues. CDR3 loop: CASSSEARNTEAFF. In DNA, the CDR3 is TGTGCCAGCAGCTCGGAGGCCCGGAACACTGAAGCTTTCTTT. Filled out from reference TRBV7-3 and TRBJ1-1, the complete variable domain reads GAGVSQTPSNKVTEKGKYVELRCDPISGHTALYWYRQSLGQGPEFLIYFQGTGAADDSGLPNDRFFAVRPEGSVSTLKIQRTERGDSAVYLCASSSEARNTEAFFGQGTRLTVV.

The CDR3 region has the DNA TGTGCCAGCAGTCACCGGACTAGCGGGGGCCAAGAGACCCAGTACTTC. Translating gives CASSHRTSGGQETQYF. The genes are TRBV6-2 or TRBV6-3 and TRBJ2-5; 13 bases are shared with TRBD2. This CDR3 contains 16 residues. The ends lost 5 bases at V and 1 base at J; junction bases unmatched: 4. Germline V CDR1 and CDR2: MNHEY, SVGEGT.

This clonotype was seen ten or more times. This chain connects TRBV28 to TRBJ2-7; D ambiguous. V gave up 2 bases and J gave up 4 bases, with 6 bases separating them. The CDR3 extends over 12 amino acids. The germline CDR1 and CDR2 sequences are MDHEN and SYDVKM. The CDR3 loop reads CASSLGLYEQYF. The CDR3 coding sequence is TGTGCCAGCAGTTTAGGGTTGTACGAGCAGTACTTC. Drawing the rest from reference TRBV28 and TRBJ2-7, the complete variable domain is DVKVTQSSRYLVKRTGEKVFLECVQDMDHENMFWYRQDPGLGLRLIYFSYDVKMKEKGDIPEGYSVSREKKERFSLILESASTNQTSMYLCASSLGLYEQYFGPGTRLTVT.

This clonotype was recorded at least ten times. The rearrangement joins TRBV29-1 to TRBJ2-7; 9 bases map to TRBD1. This CDR3 spans 13 amino acids. The V and J ends lost 7 bases and 7 bases, in that order; junction bases with no gene match: 11. Germline-derived CDR1 and CDR2 are SQVTM and ANQGSEA. The CDR3 reads CSAEGQGVDEQYF. DNA of the CDR3: TGCAGCGCCGAGGGACAGGGCGTCGATGAGCAGTACTTC.

This clonotype was counted at least ten times. This chain uses TRBV20-1 with TRBJ1-5; D gene unclear. The CDR3 covers 13 residues. The V end lost 3 bases, the J end lost 3 bases, and 9 bases lay between the germline ends. Per the germline V gene, CDR1 is DFQATT and CDR2 is SNEGSKA (reference sequence). CDR3 sequence reads: CSASLMFNQPQHF. The DNA of the CDR3 is TGCAGTGCTAGTCTAATGTTCAATCAGCCCCAGCATTTT.

Many counts were recorded for this clonotype. This chain links TRBV4-3 with TRBJ2-1, with TRBD2 identical over 7 bases. V was pared by 2 bases and J by 6 bases, with 13 bases of the junction left unmatched. There are 17 residues in the CDR3. The germline V gene encodes CDR1 LGHNA and CDR2 YSLEER. CDR3 protein: CASSQTSLARAFNEQFF. CDR3 sequence (DNA): TGCGCCAGCAGCCAAACCTCACTAGCGAGGGCCTTCAATGAGCAGTTCTTC.

This clonotype has ten or more counts. The chain joins TRBV9 to TRBJ1-1; D unresolved. The CDR3 sequence is 15 residues long. In germline, CDR1 is SGDLS, CDR2 YYNGEE. V lost 0 bases to trimming and J lost 5 bases, with 14 bases between them. CDR3 loop: CASSVVVRLSTEAFF. The CDR3 DNA sequence: TGTGCCAGCAGCGTAGTAGTCAGGTTAAGTACTGAAGCTTTCTTT. The full variable domain, in which reference TRBV9 and TRBJ1-1 provide the parts outside the CDR3, is DSGVTQTPKHLITATGQRVTLRCSPRSGDLSVYWYQQSLDQGLQFLIQYYNGEERAKGNILERFSAQQFPDLHSELNLSSLELGDSALYFCASSVVVRLSTEAFFGQGTRLTVV.

Many counts were recorded for this clonotype. This chain connects TRBV27 to TRBJ2-3; D is perhaps TRBD2 (5 bases). The CDR3 length is 11 residues. Germline values: CDR1 MNHEY, CDR2 SMNVEV (reference sequence). V lost 2 bases to trimming and J lost 10 bases, with 7 bases between them. The CDR3 DNA is TGTGCCAGCAGTTTAGAGGGATCGCAGTATTTT. As protein: CASSLEGSQYF.